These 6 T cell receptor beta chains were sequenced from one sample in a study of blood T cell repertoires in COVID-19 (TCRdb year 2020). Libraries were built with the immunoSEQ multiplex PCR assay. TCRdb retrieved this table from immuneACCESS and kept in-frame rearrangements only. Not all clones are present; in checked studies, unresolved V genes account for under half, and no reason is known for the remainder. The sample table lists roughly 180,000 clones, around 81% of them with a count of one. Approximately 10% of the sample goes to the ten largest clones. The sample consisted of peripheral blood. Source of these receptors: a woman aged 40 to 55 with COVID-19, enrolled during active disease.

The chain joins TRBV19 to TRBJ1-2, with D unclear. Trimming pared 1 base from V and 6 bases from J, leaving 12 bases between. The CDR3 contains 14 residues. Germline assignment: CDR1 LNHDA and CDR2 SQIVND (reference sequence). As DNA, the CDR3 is TGTGCCAGTAGTATAGTCGAGGCATTGGATGGCTACACCTTC. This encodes CASSIVEALDGYTF. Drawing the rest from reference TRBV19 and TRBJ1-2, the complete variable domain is DGGITQSPKYLFRKEGQNVTLSCEQNLNHDAMYWYRQDPGQGLRLIYYSQIVNDFQKGDIAEGYSVSREKKESFPLTVTSAQKNPTAFYLCASSIVEALDGYTFGSGTRLTVV.

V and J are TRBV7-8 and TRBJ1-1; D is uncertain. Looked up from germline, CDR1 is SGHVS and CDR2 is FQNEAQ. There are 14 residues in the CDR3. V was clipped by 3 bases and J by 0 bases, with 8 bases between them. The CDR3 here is CASSLRQLNTEAFF. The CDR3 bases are TGTGCCAGCAGCTTGAGACAATTGAACACTGAAGCTTTCTTT. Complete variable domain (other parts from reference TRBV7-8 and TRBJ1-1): GAGVSQSPRYKVAKRGQDVALRCDPISGHVSLFWYQQALGQGPEFLTYFQNEAQLDKSGLPSDRFFAERPEGSVSTLKIQRTQQEDSAVYLCASSLRQLNTEAFFGQGTRLTVV.

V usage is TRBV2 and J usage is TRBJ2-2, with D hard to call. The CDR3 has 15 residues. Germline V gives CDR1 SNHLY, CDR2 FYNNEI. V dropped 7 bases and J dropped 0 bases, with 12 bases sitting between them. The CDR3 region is CASMLADTNTGELFF. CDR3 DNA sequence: TGTGCCAGCATGTTGGCTGACACGAACACCGGGGAGCTGTTTTTT.

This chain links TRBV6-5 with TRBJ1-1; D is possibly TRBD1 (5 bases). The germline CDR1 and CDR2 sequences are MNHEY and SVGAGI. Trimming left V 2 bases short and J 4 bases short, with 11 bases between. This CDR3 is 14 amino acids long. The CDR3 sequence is CASSYDGARTEAFF. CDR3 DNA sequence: TGTGCCAGCAGTTACGATGGGGCGCGCACTGAAGCTTTCTTT.

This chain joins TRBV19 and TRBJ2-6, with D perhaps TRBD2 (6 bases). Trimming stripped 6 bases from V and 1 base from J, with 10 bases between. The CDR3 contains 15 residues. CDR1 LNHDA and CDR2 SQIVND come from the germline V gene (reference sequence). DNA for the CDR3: TGTGCCAGTAGCCACGCGGGGTCTGGGGCCAACGTCCTGACTTTC. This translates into CASSHAGSGANVLTF.

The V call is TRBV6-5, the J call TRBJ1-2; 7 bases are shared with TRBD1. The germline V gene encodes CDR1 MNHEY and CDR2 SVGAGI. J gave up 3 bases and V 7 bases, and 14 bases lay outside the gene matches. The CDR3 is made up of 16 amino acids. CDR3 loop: CASNNSQGTDHYGYTF. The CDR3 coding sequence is TGTGCCAGCAATAACTCCCAAGGGACAGACCACTATGGCTACACCTTC.